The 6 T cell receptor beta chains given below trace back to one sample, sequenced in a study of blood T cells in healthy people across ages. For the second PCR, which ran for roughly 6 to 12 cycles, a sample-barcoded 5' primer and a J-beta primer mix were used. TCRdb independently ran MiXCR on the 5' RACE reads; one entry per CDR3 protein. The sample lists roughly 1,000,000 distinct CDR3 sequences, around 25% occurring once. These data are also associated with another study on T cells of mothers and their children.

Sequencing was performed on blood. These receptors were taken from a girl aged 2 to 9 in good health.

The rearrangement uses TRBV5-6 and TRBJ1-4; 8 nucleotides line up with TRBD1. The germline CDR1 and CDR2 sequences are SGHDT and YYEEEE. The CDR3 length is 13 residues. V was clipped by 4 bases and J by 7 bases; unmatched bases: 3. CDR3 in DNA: TGTGCCAGCAGCGGCGGGACAGGTGAAAAACTGTTTTTT. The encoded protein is CASSGGTGEKLFF.

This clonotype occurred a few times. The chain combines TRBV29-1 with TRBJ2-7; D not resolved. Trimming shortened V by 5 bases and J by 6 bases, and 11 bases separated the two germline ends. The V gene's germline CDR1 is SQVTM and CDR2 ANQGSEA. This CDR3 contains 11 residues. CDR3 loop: CSVSVATEQYF. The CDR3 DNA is TGCAGCGTTAGTGTCGCAACCGAGCAGTACTTC.

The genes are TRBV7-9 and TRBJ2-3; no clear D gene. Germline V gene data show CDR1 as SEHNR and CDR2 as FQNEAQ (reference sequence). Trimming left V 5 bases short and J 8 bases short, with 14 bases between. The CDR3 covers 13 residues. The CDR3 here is CASSASGPGTQYF. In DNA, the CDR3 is TGTGCCAGCAGCGCTTCGGGTCCGGGTACGCAGTATTTT.

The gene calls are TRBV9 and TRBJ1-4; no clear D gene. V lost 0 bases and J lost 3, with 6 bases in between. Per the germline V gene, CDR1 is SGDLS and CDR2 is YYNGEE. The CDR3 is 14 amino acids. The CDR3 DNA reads TGTGCCAGCAGCGTAGAGGCAGCTAATGAAAAACTGTTTTTT. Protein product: CASSVEAANEKLFF. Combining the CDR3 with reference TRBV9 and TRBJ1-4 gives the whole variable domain DSGVTQTPKHLITATGQRVTLRCSPRSGDLSVYWYQQSLDQGLQFLIQYYNGEERAKGNILERFSAQQFPDLHSELNLSSLELGDSALYFCASSVEAANEKLFFGSGTQLSVL.

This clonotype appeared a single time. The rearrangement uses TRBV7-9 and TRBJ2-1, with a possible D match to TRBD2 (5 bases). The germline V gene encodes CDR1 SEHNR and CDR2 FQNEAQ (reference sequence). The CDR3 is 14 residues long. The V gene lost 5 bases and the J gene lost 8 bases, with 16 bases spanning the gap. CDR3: CASSLRLSLDEQFF. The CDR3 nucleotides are TGTGCCAGCAGCCTGAGACTATCTCTCGATGAGCAGTTCTTC. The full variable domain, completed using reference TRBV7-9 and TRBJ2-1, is DTGVSQNPRHKITKRGQNVTFRCDPISEHNRLYWYRQTLGQGPEFLTYFQNEAQLEKSRLLSDRFSAERPKGSFSTLEIQRTEQGDSAMYLCASSLRLSLDEQFFGPGTRLTVL.

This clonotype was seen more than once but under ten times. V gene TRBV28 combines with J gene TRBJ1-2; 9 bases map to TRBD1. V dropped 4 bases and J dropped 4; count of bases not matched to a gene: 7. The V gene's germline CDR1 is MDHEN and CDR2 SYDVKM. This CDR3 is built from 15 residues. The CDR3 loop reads CASSSQGAASYGYTF. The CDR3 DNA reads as TGTGCCAGCAGTTCACAGGGGGCGGCCTCCTATGGCTACACCTTC.